This TCR beta chain was retrieved from a study of blood T cell repertoires in COVID-19. The CDR3 sequence is 13 residues long. Trimming removed 3 bases from V and 7 bases from J, with 12 bases in between. Germline V lookup: CDR1 SGHVS, CDR2 FQNEAQ. Using immunoSEQ multiplex PCR, the repertoire was profiled, and TCRdb retains in-frame clones only, with some absent. This table holds about 220,000 clones, about nine tenths found once. The sequenced sample was PBMCs or T cells enriched from blood (not recorded which). This chain uses TRBV7-8 with TRBJ1-1; D remains unclear. This clonotype was sampled from a woman between 40 and 55 years old with acute COVID-19. Written as DNA, the CDR3 is TGTGCCAGCAGCTTGAGCATGCCCCTTGAAGCTTTCTTT. Its translation: CASSLSMPLEAFF.